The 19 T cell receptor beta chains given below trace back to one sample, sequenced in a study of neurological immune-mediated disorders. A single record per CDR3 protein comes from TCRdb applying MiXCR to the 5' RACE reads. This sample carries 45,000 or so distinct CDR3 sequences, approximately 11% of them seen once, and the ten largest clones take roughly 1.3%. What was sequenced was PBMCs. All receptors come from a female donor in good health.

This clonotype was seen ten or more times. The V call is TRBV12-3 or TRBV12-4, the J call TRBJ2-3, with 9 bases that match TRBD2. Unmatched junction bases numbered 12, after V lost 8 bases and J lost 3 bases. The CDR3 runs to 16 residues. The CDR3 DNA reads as TGTGCCAGCTATACCCGAGGGGCGGGGGGGACAGATACGCAGTATTTT. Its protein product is CASYTRGAGGTDTQYF.

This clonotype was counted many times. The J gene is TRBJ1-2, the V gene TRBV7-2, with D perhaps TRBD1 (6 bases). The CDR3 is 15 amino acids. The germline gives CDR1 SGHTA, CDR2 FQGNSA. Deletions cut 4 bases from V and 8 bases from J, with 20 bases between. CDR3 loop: CASSSPRGQGNGYTF. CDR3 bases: TGTGCCAGCAGCTCACCCCGGGGGCAGGGGAACGGCTACACCTTC. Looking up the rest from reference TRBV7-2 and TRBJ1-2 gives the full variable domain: GAGVSQSPSNKVTEKGKDVELRCDPISGHTALYWYRQSLGQGLEFLIYFQGNSAPDKSGLPSDRFSAERTGGSVSTLTIQRTQQEDSAVYLCASSSPRGQGNGYTFGSGTRLTVV.

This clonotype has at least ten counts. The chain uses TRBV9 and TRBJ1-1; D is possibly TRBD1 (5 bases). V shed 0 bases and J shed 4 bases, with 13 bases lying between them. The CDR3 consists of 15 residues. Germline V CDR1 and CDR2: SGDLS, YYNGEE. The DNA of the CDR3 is TGTGCCAGCAGCGTAGGGGGCGCGGGGCGCACTGAAGCTTTCTTT. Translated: CASSVGGAGRTEAFF.

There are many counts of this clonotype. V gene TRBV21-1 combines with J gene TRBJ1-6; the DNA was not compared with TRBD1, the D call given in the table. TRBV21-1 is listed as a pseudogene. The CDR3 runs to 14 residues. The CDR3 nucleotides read TGTGCCAGCAGCGAACAGGGTTATAATTCACCCCTCCACTTT. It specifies CASSEQGYNSPLHF.

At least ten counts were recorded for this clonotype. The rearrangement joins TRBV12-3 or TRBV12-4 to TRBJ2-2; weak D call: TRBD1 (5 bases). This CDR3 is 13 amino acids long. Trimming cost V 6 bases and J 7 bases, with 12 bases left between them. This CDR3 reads CASSPQGIGELFF. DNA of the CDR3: TGTGCCAGCAGCCCCCAGGGCATCGGGGAGCTGTTTTTT.

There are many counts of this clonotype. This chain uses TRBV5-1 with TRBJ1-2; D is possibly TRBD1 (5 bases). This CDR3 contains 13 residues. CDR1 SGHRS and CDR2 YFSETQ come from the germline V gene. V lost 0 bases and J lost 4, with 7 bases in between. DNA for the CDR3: TGCGCCAGCAGCTTGGGACAGACCTATGGCTACACCTTC. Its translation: CASSLGQTYGYTF.

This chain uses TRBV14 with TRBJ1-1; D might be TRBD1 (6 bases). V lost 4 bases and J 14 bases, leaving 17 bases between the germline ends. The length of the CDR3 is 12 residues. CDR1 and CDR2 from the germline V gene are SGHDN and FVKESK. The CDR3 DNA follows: TGTGCCAGCAGCCCCAGGGACAACCATATATTCTTT. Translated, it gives CASSPRDNHIFF.

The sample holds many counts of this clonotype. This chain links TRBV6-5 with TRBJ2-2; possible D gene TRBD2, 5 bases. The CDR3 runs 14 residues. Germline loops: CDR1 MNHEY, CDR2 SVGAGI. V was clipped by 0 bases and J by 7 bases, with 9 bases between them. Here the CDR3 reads CASSYSGAGGELFF. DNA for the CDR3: TGTGCCAGCAGTTACTCGGGCGCGGGCGGGGAGCTGTTTTTT.

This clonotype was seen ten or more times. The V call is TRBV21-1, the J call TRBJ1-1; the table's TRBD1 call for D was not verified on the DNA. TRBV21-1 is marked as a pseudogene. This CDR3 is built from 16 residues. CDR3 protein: CASTPGGGADNTEAFF. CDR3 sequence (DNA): TGTGCCAGCACTCCTGGAGGAGGGGCGGATAACACTGAAGCTTTCTTT.

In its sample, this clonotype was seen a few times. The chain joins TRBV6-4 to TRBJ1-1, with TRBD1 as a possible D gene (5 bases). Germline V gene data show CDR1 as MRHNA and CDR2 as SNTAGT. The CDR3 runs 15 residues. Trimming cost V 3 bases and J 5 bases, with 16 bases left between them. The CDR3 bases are TGTGCCAGCAGTGAAGGGCGGGGGAGACGGACTGAAGCTTTCTTT. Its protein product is CASSEGRGRRTEAFF.

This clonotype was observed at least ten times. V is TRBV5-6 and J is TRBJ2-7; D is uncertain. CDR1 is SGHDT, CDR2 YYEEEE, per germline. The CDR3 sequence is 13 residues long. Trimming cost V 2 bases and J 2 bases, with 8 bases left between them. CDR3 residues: CASSFGSPYEQYF. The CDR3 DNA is TGTGCCAGCAGCTTTGGATCTCCCTACGAGCAGTACTTC.

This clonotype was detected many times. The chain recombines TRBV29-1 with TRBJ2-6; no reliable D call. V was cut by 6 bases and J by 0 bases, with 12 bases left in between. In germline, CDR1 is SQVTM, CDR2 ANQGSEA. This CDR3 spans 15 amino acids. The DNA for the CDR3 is TGCAGCGTCTCGCGCTACGGCTCTGGGGCCAACGTCCTGACTTTC. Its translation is CSVSRYGSGANVLTF.

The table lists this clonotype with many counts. This CDR3 reads CSAIGAAGQKTDTQYF. DNA of the CDR3: TGCAGTGCAATCGGGGCAGCGGGACAAAAAACAGATACGCAGTATTTT. J is TRBJ2-3 and V is TRBV20-1, with D perhaps TRBD2 (7 bases). This CDR3 is built from 16 residues. V was shortened by 6 bases and J by 3 bases, with 22 bases between the two germline ends. Germline V gives CDR1 DFQATT, CDR2 SNEGSKA (reference sequence).

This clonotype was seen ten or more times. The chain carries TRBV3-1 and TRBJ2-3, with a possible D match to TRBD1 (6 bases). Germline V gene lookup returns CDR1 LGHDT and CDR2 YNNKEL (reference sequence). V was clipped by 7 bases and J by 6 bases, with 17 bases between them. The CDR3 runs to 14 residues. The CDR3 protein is CASTKSFGQDTQYF. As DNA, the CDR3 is TGTGCCAGCACAAAATCATTTGGACAGGATACGCAGTATTTT.

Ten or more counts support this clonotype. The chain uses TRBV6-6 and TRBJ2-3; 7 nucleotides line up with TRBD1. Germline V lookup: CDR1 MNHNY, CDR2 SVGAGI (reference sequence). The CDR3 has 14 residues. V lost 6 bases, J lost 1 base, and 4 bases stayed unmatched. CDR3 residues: CASSNDRGTDTQYF. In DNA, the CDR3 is TGTGCCAGCAGCAATGACAGGGGCACAGATACGCAGTATTTT.

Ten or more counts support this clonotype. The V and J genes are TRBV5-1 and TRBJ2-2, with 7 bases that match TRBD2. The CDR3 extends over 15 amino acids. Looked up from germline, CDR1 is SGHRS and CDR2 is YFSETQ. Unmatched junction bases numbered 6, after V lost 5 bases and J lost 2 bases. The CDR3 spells CASSPGGTNTGELFF. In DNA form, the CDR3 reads TGCGCCAGCAGTCCCGGGGGGACTAACACCGGGGAGCTGTTTTTT.

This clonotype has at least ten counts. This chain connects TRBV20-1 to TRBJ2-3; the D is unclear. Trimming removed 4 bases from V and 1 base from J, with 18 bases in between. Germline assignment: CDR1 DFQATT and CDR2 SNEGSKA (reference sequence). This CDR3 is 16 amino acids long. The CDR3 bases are TGCAGTGCTACCAACCCCTTTGGCCGCCGCACAGATACGCAGTATTTT. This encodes CSATNPFGRRTDTQYF.

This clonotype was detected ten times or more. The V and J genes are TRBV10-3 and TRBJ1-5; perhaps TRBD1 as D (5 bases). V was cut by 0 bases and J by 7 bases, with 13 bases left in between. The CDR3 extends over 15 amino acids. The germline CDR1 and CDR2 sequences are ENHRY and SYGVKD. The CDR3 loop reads CAISESSGASQPQHF. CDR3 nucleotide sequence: TGTGCCATCAGTGAGTCGAGCGGGGCGTCACAGCCCCAGCATTTT.

This chain's CDR3 is CASGLRGQTQYF. CDR3 coding DNA: TGTGCTAGTGGTTTGCGGGGTCAGACCCAGTACTTC. V usage is TRBV12-5 and J usage is TRBJ2-5; maybe TRBD2 (5 bases). This CDR3 region has 12 residues. The germline V and J ends were trimmed by 2 bases and 6 bases, with 7 bases remaining between them. The V gene's germline CDR1 is LGHNT and CDR2 FRNRAP.